The 15 T cell receptor beta chains presented below share a single source sample, sequenced in a study of T cell repertoires in ileal Crohn's disease. The method was immunoSEQ multiplex PCR; TCRdb's version includes in-frame clones alone and lacks a portion of them. The repertoire consists of tens of thousands of clones, with about 81% occurring once and the leading ten covering 4.5% to 7%. Specimen: ileal tissue. These receptors came from an adult with Crohn's disease.

This clone came up once. The V call is TRBV6-6, the J call TRBJ1-2, with D unclear. The V end was cut by 5 bases, the J end by 3 bases, with 16 bases between. The CDR3 runs to 15 residues. CDR1 and CDR2 (germline): MNHNY, SVGAGI (reference sequence). CDR3 loop: CASSKPTRGHYGYTF. The CDR3, as DNA: TGTGCCAGCAGTAAACCCACCCGAGGCCACTATGGCTACACCTTC.

This chain uses TRBV2 with TRBJ2-1; 9 bases are a match to TRBD2. Trimming cost V 5 bases and J 3 bases; bases outside gene matches: 8. Germline CDR1 SNHLY, CDR2 FYNNEI. The CDR3 consists of 16 residues. The CDR3, as DNA: TGTGCCAGCAGTTTGGGTAGCGGGGGAATCTACAATGAGCAGTTCTTC. This translates into CASSLGSGGIYNEQFF.

CDR3 bases: TGCGCCAGCAGCCAAGATCTCGATCAGCCCCAGCATTTT. Encoded protein: CASSQDLDQPQHF. The J gene is TRBJ1-5, the V gene TRBV4-3; D gene unclear. Germline CDR1 is LGHNA and CDR2 is YSLEER. The CDR3 totals 13 residues. Trimming removed 0 bases from V and 5 bases from J, with 5 bases in between.

V and J are TRBV9 and TRBJ1-4; D is possibly TRBD1 (6 bases). Looked up from germline, CDR1 is SGDLS and CDR2 is YYNGEE. The length of the CDR3 is 15 residues. Deletions cut 4 bases from V and 6 bases from J, with 16 bases between. CDR3 loop: CASSSQGKGHEKLFF. The CDR3, as DNA: TGTGCCAGCAGCTCCCAGGGGAAGGGACATGAAAAACTGTTTTTT.

This clone was seen only once. DNA of the CDR3: TGTGCCAGCAGCTTAGTCGGGGACAGGGGAAATGAGCAGTTCTTC. It encodes CASSLVGDRGNEQFF. The chain uses TRBV7-9 and TRBJ2-1; 10 positions match TRBD1. Trimming removed 1 base from V and 7 bases from J; junction bases left unmatched: 4. The CDR3 totals 15 residues. The germline CDR1 and CDR2 sequences are SEHNR and FQNEAQ (reference sequence).

CDR3 bases: TGTGCCAGCAGCTTACGGGAAAATTCACCCCTCCACTTT. Its protein product is CASSLRENSPLHF. The chain carries TRBV7-8 and TRBJ1-6; D is unclear. V was cut by 2 bases and J by 7 bases, with 6 bases left in between. This CDR3 contains 13 residues. Germline-derived CDR1 and CDR2 are SGHVS and FQNEAQ. The full variable domain, completed using reference TRBV7-8 and TRBJ1-6, is GAGVSQSPRYKVAKRGQDVALRCDPISGHVSLFWYQQALGQGPEFLTYFQNEAQLDKSGLPSDRFFAERPEGSVSTLKIQRTQQEDSAVYLCASSLRENSPLHFGNGTRLTVT.

The chain couples TRBV27 to TRBJ1-6; 7 bases align to TRBD1. Germline CDR1 is MNHEY and CDR2 is SMNVEV (reference sequence). The CDR3 length is 15 residues. J gave up 5 bases and V 5 bases, and 6 bases lay outside the gene matches. The DNA for the CDR3 is TGTGCCAGCAGTGTACACAGGGGCGATAATTCACCCCTCCACTTT. Amino acids: CASSVHRGDNSPLHF.

This clone was seen a single time. DNA for the CDR3: TGTGCCACGAAATCCGGGACAGGGGTAACCGGGGAGCTGTTTTTT. The encoded protein is CATKSGTGVTGELFF. This rearrangement joins TRBV15 to TRBJ2-2; 10 nucleotides align to TRBD1. The CDR3 is 15 amino acids. Trimming at V came to 9 bases and at J to 5 bases, leaving 9 bases not matched to a gene. Germline loops: CDR1 LNHNV, CDR2 YYDKDF (reference sequence).

This clone has only one observation. The rearrangement uses TRBV30 and TRBJ1-4; D is uncertain. Germline CDR1 GTSNPN, CDR2 SVGIG (reference sequence). CDR3 length: 15 amino acids. V was pared by 2 bases and J by 5 bases, with 15 bases between. The CDR3 here is CAWSQMGAKNEKLFF. The CDR3 bases are TGTGCCTGGAGTCAAATGGGAGCGAAGAATGAAAAACTGTTTTTT. Drawing the rest from reference TRBV30 and TRBJ1-4, the complete variable domain is SQTIHQWPATLVQPVGSPLSLECTVEGTSNPNLYWYRQAAGRGLQLLFYSVGIGQISSEVPQNLSASRPQDRQFILSSKKLLLSDSGFYLCAWSQMGAKNEKLFFGSGTQLSVL.

This clone was observed a few times. The V call is TRBV6-5, the J call TRBJ2-1, with a tentative D call TRBD1 (5 bases). The CDR3 extends over 14 amino acids. The V end lost 6 bases, the J end lost 7 bases, and 16 bases lay between the germline ends. CDR1 is MNHEY and CDR2 is SVGAGI in the germline V gene. The CDR3 DNA follows: TGTGCCAGCAGCGACGAACTGGGGCGGAATGAGCAGTTCTTC. Amino acids: CASSDELGRNEQFF.

This chain connects TRBV27 to TRBJ2-1; D might be TRBD1 (6 bases). V shed 6 bases and J shed 6 bases, with 12 bases lying between them. This CDR3 comprises 13 residues. Germline CDR1 is MNHEY and CDR2 is SMNVEV (reference sequence). CDR3 sequence: CASSLTGRNEQFF. As DNA, the CDR3 is TGTGCCAGCAGCCTAACAGGGCGCAATGAGCAGTTCTTC.

The chain joins TRBV7-6 to TRBJ1-4; D uncertain. The V and J ends lost 2 bases and 0 bases respectively, with 10 bases between them. Germline CDR1 is SGHVS and CDR2 is FNYEAQ. The CDR3 runs 16 residues. The CDR3 DNA reads as TGTGCCAGCAGCTTACAGTCTGGAGCAACTAATGAAAAACTGTTTTTT. Amino acids: CASSLQSGATNEKLFF.

Here the CDR3 DNA reads TGTGCCAGCAGTTACGAGGGGGCCACTGAAGCTTTCTTT. This codes for CASSYEGATEAFF. The J gene is TRBJ1-1, the V gene TRBV6-5; 7 nucleotides line up with TRBD1. Germline CDR1 MNHEY, CDR2 SVGAGI. Germline trimming cut 2 bases from V and 4 bases from J; bases unmatched to any gene: 1. The CDR3 is made up of 13 amino acids.

The chain carries TRBV10-3 and TRBJ2-2; 8 positions agree with TRBD1. Germline CDR1 and CDR2: ENHRY and SYGVKD. Germline trimming cut 6 bases from V and 7 bases from J; bases unmatched to any gene: 4. The CDR3 is 13 residues long. The CDR3, as DNA: TGTGCCATCAGATCAGGGGGCCACGGGGAGCTGTTTTTT. Translation: CAIRSGGHGELFF.

The V call is TRBV5-6, the J call TRBJ2-7; D unresolved. Germline CDR1 and CDR2: SGHDT and YYEEEE. V lost 1 base to trimming and J lost 3 bases, with 8 bases between them. This CDR3 has 13 residues. Here the CDR3 DNA reads TGTGCCAGCAGCTTGTGGGCAGGCTACGAGCAGTACTTC. Its protein is CASSLWAGYEQYF.